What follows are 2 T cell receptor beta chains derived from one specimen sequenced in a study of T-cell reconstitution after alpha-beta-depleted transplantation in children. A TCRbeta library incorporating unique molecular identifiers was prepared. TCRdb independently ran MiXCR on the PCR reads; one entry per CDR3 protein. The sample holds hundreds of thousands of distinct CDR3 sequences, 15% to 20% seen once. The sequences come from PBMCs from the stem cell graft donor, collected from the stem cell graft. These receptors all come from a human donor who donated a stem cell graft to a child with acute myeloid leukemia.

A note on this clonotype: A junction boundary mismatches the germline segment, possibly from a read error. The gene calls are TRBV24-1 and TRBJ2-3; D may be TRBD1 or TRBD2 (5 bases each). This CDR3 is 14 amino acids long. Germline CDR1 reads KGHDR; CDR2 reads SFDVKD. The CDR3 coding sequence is TGTGCTACCAGTGGCCGAGGGGTCACAGATACGCAGTATTTT. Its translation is CATSGRGVTDTQYF.

As DNA, the CDR3 is TGTGCCAGCTCACCCGCCGGGACTAGCGGGGTAACCGAGCAGTACGTC. Translated: CASSPAGTSGVTEQYV. This rearrangement joins TRBV18 to TRBJ2-7, with 13 bases lining up with TRBD2. J gave up 6 bases and V 3 bases, and 8 bases lay outside the gene matches. CDR3 length: 16 residues. Germline V gene sequence: CDR1 KGHSH, CDR2 LQKENI.